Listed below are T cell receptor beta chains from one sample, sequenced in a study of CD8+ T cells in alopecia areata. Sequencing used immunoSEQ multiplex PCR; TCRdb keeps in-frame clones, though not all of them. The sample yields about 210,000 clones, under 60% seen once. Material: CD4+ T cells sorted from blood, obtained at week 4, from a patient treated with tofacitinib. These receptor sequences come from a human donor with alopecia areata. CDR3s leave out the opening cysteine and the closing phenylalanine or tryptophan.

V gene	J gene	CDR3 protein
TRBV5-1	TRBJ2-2	ASSWRSDTGELF
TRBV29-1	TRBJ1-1	SGDRGPAF
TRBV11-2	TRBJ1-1	ASSLGALSNTEAF
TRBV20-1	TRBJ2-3	SARWEDTQY
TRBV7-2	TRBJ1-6	ASSLRQGGVWDNSPLH
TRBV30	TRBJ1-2	AWSAQTGTTGYT
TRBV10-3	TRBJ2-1	AISEGQASGGGDEQF
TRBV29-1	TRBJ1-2	SVGDTGYT
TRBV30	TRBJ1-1	AWSVVDTEAF
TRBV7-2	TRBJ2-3	ASSLDHRDTQY
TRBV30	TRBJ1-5	AWRDRDDQPQH
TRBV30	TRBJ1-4	AWSPGTDRLF
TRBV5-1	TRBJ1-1	ASSLVQGNTEAF
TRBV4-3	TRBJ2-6	ASSQLVGANVLT
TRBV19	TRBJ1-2	ASSKAANYGYT
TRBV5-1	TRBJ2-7	ASSLGQDRYEQY
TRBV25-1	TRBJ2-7	ASSTLTSYEQY
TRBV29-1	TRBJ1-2	SVGGNYGYT
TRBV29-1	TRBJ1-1	SVVPRLNTEAF
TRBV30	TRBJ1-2	AGWTGDDYGYT
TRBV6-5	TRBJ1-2	ASSFQGGYT
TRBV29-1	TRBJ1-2	IADNYGYT
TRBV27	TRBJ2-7	ASSLRPLYEQY